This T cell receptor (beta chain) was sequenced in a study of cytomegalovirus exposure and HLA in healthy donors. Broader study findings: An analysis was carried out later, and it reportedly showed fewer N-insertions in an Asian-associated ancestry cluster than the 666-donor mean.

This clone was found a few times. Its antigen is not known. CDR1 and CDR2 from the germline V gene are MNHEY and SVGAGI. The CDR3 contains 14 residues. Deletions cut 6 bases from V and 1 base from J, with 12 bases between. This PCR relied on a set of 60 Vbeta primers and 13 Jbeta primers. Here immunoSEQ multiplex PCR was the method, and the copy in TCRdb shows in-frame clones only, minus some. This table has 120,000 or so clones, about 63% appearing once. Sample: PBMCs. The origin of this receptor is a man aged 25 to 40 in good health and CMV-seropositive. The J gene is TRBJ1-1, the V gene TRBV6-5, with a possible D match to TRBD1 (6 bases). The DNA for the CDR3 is TGTGCCAGCAGGGAAAGGACAGAGAACACTGAAGCTTTCTTT. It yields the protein CASRERTENTEAFF.